The clone carrying this TCR beta chain was seen just once. Its cognate antigen is unknown. CDR3 size: 11 residues. Germline CDR1 SGHDT, CDR2 YYEEEE. V lost 4 bases, J lost 1 base, and 2 bases lay in between. The data belong to a study of cytomegalovirus exposure and HLA in healthy donors. The study's findings and limits: Researchers reported in a later analysis that common viral pathogens appeared linked to several top clusters. In a later analysis, TCR beta V- and J-gene trimming was associated with a missense DCLRE1C variant.

The PCR had 60 Vbeta and 13 Jbeta primers. Measured with immunoSEQ multiplex PCR; TCRdb has only the in-frame clones, and not every one. Altogether 130,000 to 150,000 clones are present, approximately 71% being singletons, with the ten largest covering 4.9%. The genes are TRBV5-6 and TRBJ2-5, with D unresolved. The sample comprised PBMCs. The receptor was derived from a woman aged 45-60 years in good health and CMV-seronegative. DNA of the CDR3: TGTGCCAGCAGCCGCCAAGAGACCCAGTACTTC. This encodes CASSRQETQYF.